This T cell receptor beta chain stems from a study of shared clonotypes between healthy human individuals. Healthy and HIV-negative, the adult donors had no recent acute infections or vaccinations. Notes on this clone: Other DNA sequences in this sample translate to the same CDR3.

The CDR3 extends over 15 amino acids. The germline CDR1 and CDR2 sequences are ENHRY and SYGVKD. V was pared by 0 bases and J by 5 bases, with 13 bases between. Sequencing was performed with immunoSEQ multiplex PCR; in TCRdb, only in-frame clones are kept and a portion is missing. Seen here are roughly 2,300,000 clones, roughly 90% observed once, and the top ten hold 0.3% to 0.4%. The sample taken for sequencing was naive CD4+ T cells from PBMCs. Regarding subset: CD45RA+ positively selected. This TCR was sampled from a man younger than 35 in good health. Some clones in this sample may be carry-over from other donors' samples. The chain joins TRBV10-3 to TRBJ2-5; D not certain. The CDR3 protein is CAISESGGPGETQYF. As DNA, the CDR3 is TGTGCCATCAGTGAGTCGGGCGGTCCCGGGGAGACCCAGTACTTC.